The 20 T cell receptor beta chains listed next were all sequenced from one sample in a study of shared clonotypes between healthy human individuals (dated by TCRdb to 2019 to 2021). The library was built by means of the immunoSEQ multiplex PCR assay. The table was pulled from immuneACCESS by TCRdb, which kept in-frame rearrangements only. Such tables lose some clones; where checked, under half of the loss comes from unresolved V genes, and the rest has no known cause. This sample holds roughly 1 million clones; roughly 75% were observed only once. The ten largest make up approximately 1.5% of the sample. The sequencing sample was made of memory CD4+ T cells sorted from blood. This specimen's cell subset or site label, per the study, means: CD45RA-negative fraction. The receptors stem from a man aged 18-30 years in good health.

The chain has TRBV2 and TRBJ2-2, with 11 bases lining up with TRBD2. CDR1 and CDR2 (germline): SNHLY, FYNNEI. The CDR3 consists of 19 residues. With 3 bases clipped from V and 4 bases from J, the junction kept 13 bases outside the gene matches. The CDR3 reads CASSETPSGGRLGTGELFF. The CDR3 DNA reads TGTGCCAGCAGTGAGACACCTAGCGGGGGGAGGTTGGGCACCGGGGAGCTGTTTTTT.

The chain employs TRBV18 and TRBJ2-5, with 14 bases aligning to TRBD2. The ends lost 3 bases at V and 1 base at J; junction bases unmatched: 7. CDR3 length: 18 residues. Germline V lookup: CDR1 KGHSH, CDR2 LQKENI. CDR3 loop: CASSPRLAGGERQETQYF. In nucleotides, the CDR3 is TGTGCCAGCTCACCGAGACTAGCGGGAGGGGAGCGCCAAGAGACCCAGTACTTC.

This chain joins TRBV9 and TRBJ2-3; TRBD2 matches 9 bases. This CDR3 comprises 17 residues. Germline CDR1 reads SGDLS; CDR2 reads YYNGEE. Trimming removed 3 bases from V and 6 bases from J; junction bases left unmatched: 14. CDR3 protein: CASSDPTGVAGVDTQYF. The DNA of the CDR3 is TGTGCCAGCAGCGACCCCACTGGAGTAGCGGGGGTGGATACGCAGTATTTT.

This sequence joins TRBV7-2 and TRBJ2-5; 11 bases line up with TRBD1. The V segment lost 5 bases and the J segment 2 bases; nucleotides outside the gene matches: 7. This CDR3 has 16 residues. From germline, CDR1 is SGHTA and CDR2 FQGNSA. The CDR3 spells CASSPWTGGTQETQYF. The CDR3 DNA sequence: TGTGCCAGCAGCCCCTGGACAGGGGGCACACAAGAGACCCAGTACTTC.

The table lists this clone with a count of one. The chain joins TRBV28 to TRBJ2-4, with 8 bases lining up with TRBD1. The CDR3 contains 13 residues. The V segment lost 5 bases and the J segment 8 bases; nucleotides outside the gene matches: 5. Germline V lookup: CDR1 MDHEN, CDR2 SYDVKM. For the CDR3, the DNA is TGTGCCAGCAGTCCCGACAGGGGTGACATTCAGTACTTC. This translates into CASSPDRGDIQYF.

The V and J genes are TRBV14 and TRBJ1-1, with D perhaps TRBD1 (6 bases). Germline V lookup: CDR1 SGHDN, CDR2 FVKESK. CDR3 length: 14 amino acids. Trimming took off 0 bases at V and 5 bases at J, with 10 bases between the two ends. CDR3 DNA: TGTGCCAGCAGCCAAGAGTGGAGGGGGACTGAAGCTTTCTTT. Protein: CASSQEWRGTEAFF.

This clone is a singleton in its sample. The chain has TRBV5-4 and TRBJ2-3, with TRBD2 identical over 10 bases. This CDR3 spans 20 amino acids. J was trimmed by 0 bases and V by 0 bases; bases with no gene match: 13. Germline CDR1 reads SGHNT; CDR2 reads YYREEE (reference sequence). The CDR3 nucleotides read TGTGCCAGCAGCTTGGATGGCCGGAGGACAGCGGGAGGGAGCACAGATACGCAGTATTTT. Residues: CASSLDGRRTAGGSTDTQYF. Using reference TRBV5-4 and TRBJ2-3 for the parts outside the CDR3, the full variable domain is ETGVTQSPTHLIKTRGQQVTLRCSSQSGHNTVSWYQQALGQGPQFIFQYYREEENGRGNFPPRFSGLQFPNYSSELNVNALELDDSALYLCASSLDGRRTAGGSTDTQYFGPGTRLTVL.

This clone appeared a single time. The V call is TRBV7-3, the J call TRBJ2-2, with D unresolved. V was cut by 5 bases and J by 4 bases, with 11 bases left in between. The CDR3 length is 14 residues. Germline values: CDR1 SGHTA, CDR2 FQGTGA. CDR3 nucleotide sequence: TGTGCCAGCAGCCCAATAGGTTCCACCGGGGAGCTGTTTTTT. Encoded protein: CASSPIGSTGELFF. The full variable domain, in which reference TRBV7-3 and TRBJ2-2 provide the parts outside the CDR3, is GAGVSQTPSNKVTEKGKYVELRCDPISGHTALYWYRQSLGQGPEFLIYFQGTGAADDSGLPNDRFFAVRPEGSVSTLKIQRTERGDSAVYLCASSPIGSTGELFFGEGSRLTVL.

A few counts support this clone. The chain combines TRBV25-1 with TRBJ2-2, with 9 positions matching TRBD2. The J segment lost 1 base and the V segment lost 0 bases, leaving 6 bases of the junction unmatched. Germline V lookup: CDR1 MGHDK, CDR2 SYGVNS. The CDR3 runs to 18 residues. Written as DNA, the CDR3 is TGTGCCAGCAGTGAATATAGCGGGGGCCTCGGGAACACCGGGGAGCTGTTTTTT. This codes for CASSEYSGGLGNTGELFF.

For this clone: Other DNA sequences in the same sample also yield this CDR3. V usage is TRBV5-1 and J usage is TRBJ2-1; 13 bases are shared with TRBD2. Germline V gene lookup returns CDR1 SGHRS and CDR2 YFSETQ. The CDR3 is 15 residues long. V dropped 4 bases and J dropped 5; count of bases not matched to a gene: 3. The CDR3 DNA reads as TGCGCCAGCAGCACACTAGCGGGAGGGCACAATGAGCAGTTCTTC. Protein: CASSTLAGGHNEQFF.

The chain has TRBV5-5 and TRBJ1-1; 7 bases fit TRBD1. The CDR3 extends over 15 amino acids. V shed 0 bases and J 3 bases; nucleotides not matched to a gene: 5. CDR1 is SGHKS, CDR2 YYEKEE, per germline (reference sequence). CDR3 coding DNA: TGTGCCAGCAGCTTGGCCCCGACAGGGCACACTGAAGCTTTCTTT. Amino acid sequence: CASSLAPTGHTEAFF.

The chain uses TRBV28 and TRBJ1-4, with TRBD1 as a possible D gene (6 bases). From germline, CDR1 is MDHEN and CDR2 SYDVKM. V was shortened by 6 bases and J by 5 bases, with 13 bases between the two germline ends. This CDR3 contains 14 residues. The CDR3 DNA follows: TGTGCCAGCAGCACGCAGGGGACCAATGAAAAACTGTTTTTT. Protein product: CASSTQGTNEKLFF.

Ten or more counts support this clone. The CDR3 is CASTSDYGYTF. CDR3 bases: TGTGCCAGCACCTCGGATTATGGCTACACCTTC. The V call is TRBV2, the J call TRBJ1-2; D gene uncertain. Trimming took off 7 bases at V and 5 bases at J, with 8 bases between the two ends. The length of the CDR3 is 11 residues. Germline CDR1 is SNHLY and CDR2 is FYNNEI.

The rearrangement joins TRBV7-9 to TRBJ2-5; possible D gene TRBD2, 6 bases. Trimming pared 5 bases from V and 13 bases from J, leaving 17 bases between. The CDR3 has 12 amino acids. Germline V gives CDR1 SEHNR, CDR2 FQNEAQ (reference sequence). DNA of the CDR3: TGTGCCAGCAGCCCTAGTTCGGGACTTACGTACTTC. Amino acid sequence: CASSPSSGLTYF.

This chain links TRBV10-2 with TRBJ1-5; D unclear. The CDR3 sequence is 13 residues long. Trimming took off 8 bases at V and 5 bases at J, with 13 bases between the two ends. The germline V gene encodes CDR1 WSHSY and CDR2 SAAADI. The DNA of the CDR3 is TGCGCCAGCCGACTAAGGGTTGATCAGCCCCAGCATTTT. Protein sequence: CASRLRVDQPQHF.

The chain combines TRBV10-3 with TRBJ2-7; TRBD1 matches at 10 bases. The CDR3 extends over 15 amino acids. Looked up from germline, CDR1 is ENHRY and CDR2 is SYGVKD. V gave up 4 bases and J gave up 3 bases; unmatched junction bases: 6. The CDR3 DNA sequence: TGTGCCATCAGTGGAGGAGACAGGGGGCTCTACGAGCAGTACTTC. It translates to CAISGGDRGLYEQYF.

The chain uses TRBV15 and TRBJ2-1; D unresolved. V lost 0 bases, J lost 6 bases, and 6 bases lay in between. Per germline, CDR1 LNHNV and CDR2 YYDKDF (reference sequence). The CDR3 loop spans 13 amino acids. CDR3 residues: CATSRDLPNEQFF. The CDR3 DNA reads TGTGCCACCAGCAGAGATCTCCCCAATGAGCAGTTCTTC.

J is TRBJ1-5 and V is TRBV19; D may be TRBD1 (6 bases). Germline V CDR1 and CDR2: LNHDA, SQIVND (reference sequence). There are 13 residues in the CDR3. The germline V and J ends were trimmed by 5 bases and 4 bases, with 9 bases remaining between them. The CDR3 nucleotides are TGTGCCAGTAGTGGGGGGGCGAATCAGCCCCAGCATTTT. Translation: CASSGGANQPQHF.

This clone showed up just once. The V and J genes are TRBV6-6 and TRBJ2-1; D not certain. The CDR3 contains 11 residues. V was trimmed by 4 bases and J by 8 bases, leaving 6 bases between them. In germline, CDR1 is MNHNY, CDR2 SVGAGI (reference sequence). CDR3 in amino acids: CASSSLYEQFF. Here the CDR3 DNA reads TGTGCCAGCAGTTCCTTATATGAGCAGTTCTTC.

This clone was seen a single time. The genes are TRBV29-1 and TRBJ2-1; the match to TRBD2 covers 13 bases. The V and J ends lost 5 bases and 6 bases, in that order; junction bases with no gene match: 10. The CDR3 covers 16 residues. Germline V lookup: CDR1 SQVTM, CDR2 ANQGSEA. The CDR3 region has the DNA TGCAGCGTTACTGCCCTTGGGACTAGCGGGACCAATGAGCAGTTCTTC. The encoded protein is CSVTALGTSGTNEQFF.